This TCR beta chain was obtained from a study of CXCR3-negative and CXCR3-positive naive CD8 T cells. In the study overall: Across all libraries, TRB reads numbered roughly 150 million, with about 1.5 +/- 0.3 million in each library.

General study results and limits: For naive cells, CXCR3-negative and CXCR3-positive subsets had similar TRBV-TRBJ usage; for memory cells, usage differed. TRB CDR3 hydrophobicity was greater in CXCR3-positive naive cells than in CXCR3-negative naive cells. Researchers report CXCR3 expression partially decreased after cryopreservation, with fresh PBMCs used in most assays.

Preparation of TRB cDNA libraries relied on 5' RACE carrying UMI labels. TCRdb reanalyzed the 5' RACE reads, giving one entry per CDR3 protein sequence and no DNA. In all, the sample yields 100,000 or so distinct CDR3 sequences. As concerns this clonotype: Its target is unknown.

Looked up from germline, CDR1 is MNHEY and CDR2 is SMNVEV (reference sequence). The CDR3 loop spans 13 amino acids. Triplicate approximately 300,000-cell sorts were made of each CD8+ T cell subset. The chain employs TRBV27 and TRBJ2-7; lacking DNA, the TRBD2 call made by TCRdb goes unchecked. This clonotype was sampled from a human donor in good health. Some clones in this sample may be carry-over from other donors' samples. The specimen sequenced was naive CXCR3+ CD8+ T cells from blood. Subset reported: CD45RO-CCR7+CD27+CD95- naive CD8+ T cells expressing CXCR3 (TNR3+). CDR3 amino acids: CASSFTSGYEQYF.